The clone carrying this T cell receptor (beta chain) occurred many times. Building the TCR beta libraries relied on iRepertoire HTBI primers, and CDR3 regions underwent Arm-PCR. MiXCR was run by TCRdb on the multiplex PCR reads, yielding one entry per CDR3 protein. In the table there are approximately 540,000 distinct CDR3 sequences, about 12% of which are singletons. The data are from a study of regulatory T cells in long-lasting Graves disease. Looking at the study overall: Antithyroid drugs had been taken by newly diagnosed Graves' patients for under 3 months.

This sample's time point: newly diagnosed GD, antithyroid drugs for less than 3 months. Generation of the TCR library employed RNA extracted from PBMCs. The data were also submitted as part of a second study, on T cells in Graves' hyperthyroidism and ophthalmopathy.

This material consisted of peripheral blood mononuclear cells (PBMCs), taken at new diagnosis, from a patient treated with antithyroid drugs. The sequence was obtained from a woman aged 30 to 39 with Graves disease.

The CDR3 sequence: CASSRGQGLPQHF. As DNA, the CDR3 is TGTGCCAGCAGTCGGGGCCAAGGTCTGCCCCAGCATTTT. The rearrangement uses TRBV12-3 or TRBV12-4 and TRBJ1-5; a weak D match, TRBD1 (5 bases). V was clipped by 5 bases and J by 9 bases, with 14 bases between them. The CDR3 runs to 13 residues.